One sample yielded the 32 T cell receptor beta chains listed below, sequenced in a study of cytomegalovirus exposure and HLA in healthy donors. Measured with immunoSEQ multiplex PCR; TCRdb has only the in-frame clones, and not every one. This sample yields 97,000 or so clones, of which roughly 90% are seen a single time; approximately 6.3% belongs to the top ten. The source material was PBMCs. Every receptor here comes from a man in his late teens or twenties in good health and CMV-seropositive.

The rearrangement joins TRBV4-2 to TRBJ2-3, with 7 nucleotides matching TRBD1. With 4 bases clipped from V and 7 bases from J, the junction kept 8 bases outside the gene matches. From germline, CDR1 is LGHNA and CDR2 YNFKEQ. The CDR3 consists of 14 residues. This CDR3 is CASSPGQVWNTQYF. The CDR3 DNA is TGTGCCAGCAGCCCAGGACAGGTATGGAATACGCAGTATTTT.

The CDR3 reads CASSPGGESPDEAFF. The CDR3 bases are TGTGCCAGCAGCCCAGGGGGCGAATCGCCCGATGAAGCTTTCTTT. The chain recombines TRBV28 with TRBJ1-1; 8 nucleotides agree with TRBD1. The V gene's germline CDR1 is MDHEN and CDR2 SYDVKM. J was trimmed by 7 bases and V by 6 bases; bases with no gene match: 13. This CDR3 is built from 15 residues.

The rearrangement uses TRBV5-4 and TRBJ1-1; TRBD1 matches 7 bases. The junction had 5 bases not matched to a gene; V was cut back by 4 bases and J by 5 bases. CDR3 size: 13 residues. Germline V gene data show CDR1 as SGHNT and CDR2 as YYREEE (reference sequence). The CDR3 DNA sequence: TGTGCCAGCAGCGAACAGGGGAAAACTGAAGCTTTCTTT. Translated, it gives CASSEQGKTEAFF. Full variable domain (outside the CDR3, taken from reference TRBV5-4 and TRBJ1-1): ETGVTQSPTHLIKTRGQQVTLRCSSQSGHNTVSWYQQALGQGPQFIFQYYREEENGRGNFPPRFSGLQFPNYSSELNVNALELDDSALYLCASSEQGKTEAFFGQGTRLTVV.

The chain carries TRBV9 and TRBJ2-2, with 13 nucleotides matching TRBD2. Per germline, CDR1 SGDLS and CDR2 YYNGEE. V was clipped by 0 bases and J by 4 bases; unmatched bases: 3. The CDR3 extends over 17 amino acids. The CDR3 DNA reads as TGTGCCAGCAGCGTAGATGGACTAGCGGGGGCCACCGGGGAGCTGTTTTTT. Translation: CASSVDGLAGATGELFF.

The chain has TRBV28 and TRBJ2-1; TRBD2 might be the D (6 bases). The V end was cut by 6 bases, the J end by 7 bases, with 16 bases between. Germline V lookup: CDR1 MDHEN, CDR2 SYDVKM. This CDR3 is 14 amino acids long. The CDR3 protein is CASSGTGVGNEQFF. CDR3 sequence (DNA): TGTGCCAGCAGCGGAACGGGAGTTGGTAATGAGCAGTTCTTC.

This rearrangement joins TRBV18 to TRBJ2-3, with TRBD1 as a possible D gene (5 bases). The germline V gene encodes CDR1 KGHSH and CDR2 LQKENI. The CDR3 is made up of 17 amino acids. V lost 3 bases and J lost 5, with 21 bases in between. CDR3 protein: CASSPPDQNRIQDTQYF. CDR3 in DNA: TGTGCCAGCTCACCTCCCGATCAAAACAGGATCCAAGATACGCAGTATTTT.

The chain uses TRBV2 and TRBJ1-2; D unclear. V gave up 7 bases and J gave up 4 bases, with 13 bases separating them. Per the germline V gene, CDR1 is SNHLY and CDR2 is FYNNEI. The CDR3 runs to 13 residues. The CDR3 reads CASNAGSFYGYTF. In nucleotides, the CDR3 is TGTGCCAGCAACGCCGGGAGCTTCTATGGCTACACCTTC.

This rearrangement joins TRBV7-2 to TRBJ2-3; 9 nucleotides align to TRBD2. Trimming removed 5 bases from V and 4 bases from J; junction bases left unmatched: 7. The CDR3 runs 15 residues. The germline V gene has CDR1 SGHTA and CDR2 FQGNSA. CDR3 coding DNA: TGTGCCAGCAGCCCGCGGGGGGGCCACGCAGATACGCAGTATTTT. Protein sequence: CASSPRGGHADTQYF.

The V gene is TRBV4-2, the J gene TRBJ2-1; tentative D call: TRBD2 (5 bases). There are 15 residues in the CDR3. Germline lookup yields CDR1 LGHNA and CDR2 YNFKEQ. V was shortened by 1 base and J by 0 bases, with 7 bases between the two germline ends. In DNA, the CDR3 is TGTGCCAGCAGCCAAGTGGCGGGCTCCTACAATGAGCAGTTCTTC. This translates into CASSQVAGSYNEQFF.

The rearrangement uses TRBV9 and TRBJ2-4, with TRBD1 matching 7 bases. The V segment lost 0 bases and the J segment 5 bases; nucleotides outside the gene matches: 2. Germline values: CDR1 SGDLS, CDR2 YYNGEE. The length of the CDR3 is 14 residues. The CDR3 sequence is CASSVGGTENIQYF. CDR3 DNA sequence: TGTGCCAGCAGCGTAGGAGGGACAGAAAACATTCAGTACTTC. The variable domain in full, completed from reference TRBV9 and TRBJ2-4, reads DSGVTQTPKHLITATGQRVTLRCSPRSGDLSVYWYQQSLDQGLQFLIQYYNGEERAKGNILERFSAQQFPDLHSELNLSSLELGDSALYFCASSVGGTENIQYFGAGTRLSVL.

With respect to this clone: Other DNA variants within this sample encode the same CDR3. This chain links TRBV28 with TRBJ1-2; D perhaps matches TRBD1 (5 bases). Trimming left V 6 bases short and J 5 bases short, with 13 bases between. This CDR3 has 13 amino acids. Germline V CDR1 and CDR2: MDHEN, SYDVKM. The CDR3 loop reads CASSRRGGYGYTF. CDR3 coding DNA: TGTGCCAGCAGCCGACGGGGGGGGTATGGCTACACCTTC.

The chain links TRBV6-5 to TRBJ1-1; D is possibly TRBD1 (6 bases). The CDR3 is 15 amino acids. Germline CDR1 reads MNHEY; CDR2 reads SVGAGI. The V end lost 0 bases, the J end lost 2 bases, and 10 bases lay between the germline ends. DNA for the CDR3: TGTGCCAGCAGTTACTCTGGGACACCCAACACTGAAGCTTTCTTT. Amino acids: CASSYSGTPNTEAFF.

This chain uses TRBV4-2 with TRBJ2-7, with a tentative D call TRBD1 (5 bases). CDR3 length equals 15 residues. Germline loops: CDR1 LGHNA, CDR2 YNFKEQ. V shed 0 bases and J shed 4 bases, with 13 bases lying between them. CDR3 loop: CASSQEMETDYEQYF. The CDR3, as DNA: TGTGCCAGCAGCCAAGAAATGGAGACAGATTACGAGCAGTACTTC.

This clone was seen a single time. The gene calls are TRBV13 and TRBJ2-7; D is uncertain. With 4 bases removed from V and 5 bases from J, the gap between germline ends came to 6 bases. Germline CDR1 is PRHDT and CDR2 is FYEKMQ (reference sequence). The CDR3 has 11 residues. DNA for the CDR3: TGTGCCAGCAGCTCCTTCCACGAGCAGTACTTC. Amino acid sequence: CASSSFHEQYF. The complete variable domain, with remaining parts taken from reference TRBV13 and TRBJ2-7, reads AAGVIQSPRHLIKEKRETATLKCYPIPRHDTVYWYQQGPGQDPQFLISFYEKMQSDKGSIPDRFSAQQFSDYHSELNMSSLELGDSALYFCASSSFHEQYFGPGTRLTVT.

V usage is TRBV2 and J usage is TRBJ2-4; weak D call: TRBD1 (7 bases). Trimming took off 3 bases at V and 6 bases at J, with 12 bases between the two ends. This CDR3 is 14 amino acids long. Germline values: CDR1 SNHLY, CDR2 FYNNEI. The CDR3 DNA sequence: TGTGCCAGCAGTGAGTCGCAGGGGGGAAACATTCAGTACTTC. Protein sequence: CASSESQGGNIQYF.

This clone came up once. This chain links TRBV2 with TRBJ2-5; TRBD1 matches at 8 bases. CDR3 size: 14 residues. V gave up 8 bases and J gave up 2 bases; unmatched junction bases: 7. Germline-derived CDR1 and CDR2 are SNHLY and FYNNEI. This CDR3 reads CASRTTGVQETQYF. CDR3 DNA sequence: TGTGCCAGCCGAACGACAGGGGTTCAAGAGACCCAGTACTTC.

This chain's CDR3 is CASSTETGARTDTQYF. The CDR3 nucleotides read TGTGCCAGTAGTACCGAGACAGGGGCTCGAACAGATACGCAGTATTTT. This chain links TRBV19 with TRBJ2-3; 8 positions match TRBD1. Trimming took 4 bases from V and 3 from J; bases not matched to a gene: 9. Germline CDR1 reads LNHDA; CDR2 reads SQIVND (reference sequence). CDR3 length: 16 residues.

The chain carries TRBV18 and TRBJ2-4; tentatively, D is TRBD2 (6 bases). The germline V gene has CDR1 KGHSH and CDR2 LQKENI. Trimming pared 0 bases from V and 6 bases from J, leaving 12 bases between. The CDR3 has 15 amino acids. In DNA, the CDR3 is TGTGCCAGCTCACCACCGTTTAGCGGTGGAAACATTCAGTACTTC. It codes for CASSPPFSGGNIQYF.

The chain is built from TRBV12-5 and TRBJ2-3, with 9 bases lining up with TRBD1. V lost 4 bases and J lost 2; bases outside the gene matches: 13. CDR3 size: 18 residues. CDR1 and CDR2 from the germline V gene are LGHNT and FRNRAP. CDR3 protein: CASGSRQGVILNTDTQYF. DNA for the CDR3: TGTGCTAGTGGTTCCCGACAGGGGGTGATATTGAACACAGATACGCAGTATTTT.

V gene TRBV7-8 combines with J gene TRBJ2-2; perhaps TRBD1 as D (6 bases). Between the trimmed V and J ends, which lost 0 bases and 5 bases, there was a span of 7 bases. Per germline, CDR1 SGHVS and CDR2 FQNEAQ. The CDR3 is 14 amino acids. This CDR3 reads CASSLATGTGELFF. DNA for the CDR3: TGTGCCAGCAGCTTAGCGACAGGAACCGGGGAGCTGTTTTTT.

This sequence joins TRBV5-1 and TRBJ2-7, with D possibly being TRBD2 (5 bases). There are 16 residues in the CDR3. Germline V gene sequence: CDR1 SGHRS, CDR2 YFSETQ. The V end was cut by 0 bases, the J end by 11 bases, with 24 bases between. CDR3 sequence (DNA): TGCGCCAGCAGCTTGGGGCCCACAGCGGAAGGTGAGATCGAGTACTTC. Translated: CASSLGPTAEGEIEYF.

The chain combines TRBV18 with TRBJ2-7; 9 bases fit TRBD1. CDR3 length: 14 residues. CDR1 KGHSH and CDR2 LQKENI come from the germline V gene. The ends lost 0 bases at V and 4 bases at J; junction bases unmatched: 1. The CDR3 coding sequence is TGTGCCAGCTCACCACCGACAGGGGGGTACGAGCAGTACTTC. It codes for CASSPPTGGYEQYF.

The chain recombines TRBV9 with TRBJ1-6; D is ambiguous. V lost 2 bases, J lost 0 bases, and 9 bases lay in between. CDR3 length: 16 amino acids. Germline V gene data show CDR1 as SGDLS and CDR2 as YYNGEE. CDR3 sequence: CASSVDGSSYNSPLHF. CDR3 sequence (DNA): TGTGCCAGCAGCGTTGACGGGAGCTCCTATAATTCACCCCTCCACTTT.

CDR3 sequence reads: CASSQGREYEQFF. The CDR3 nucleotides are TGTGCCAGCAGCCAAGGGCGGGAGTATGAGCAGTTCTTC. The chain carries TRBV4-2 and TRBJ2-1; 7 bases agree with TRBD2. The J segment lost 8 bases and the V segment lost 1 base, leaving 2 bases of the junction unmatched. This CDR3 spans 13 amino acids. Looked up from germline, CDR1 is LGHNA and CDR2 is YNFKEQ.

V is TRBV7-8 and J is TRBJ2-1; the match to TRBD2 covers 15 bases. The germline CDR1 and CDR2 sequences are SGHVS and FQNEAQ. This CDR3 contains 15 residues. Unmatched junction bases numbered 8, after V lost 3 bases and J lost 14 bases. The CDR3 sequence: CASSLTGTSGGKKFF. The CDR3 nucleotides are TGTGCCAGCAGCTTGACCGGGACTAGCGGGGGGAAAAAGTTCTTC.

This clone was observed a handful of times. The chain uses TRBV7-9 and TRBJ1-5; a possible D gene is TRBD1 (5 bases). The CDR3 totals 13 residues. Germline V gene lookup returns CDR1 SEHNR and CDR2 FQNEAQ (reference sequence). V was pared by 4 bases and J by 6 bases, with 10 bases between. CDR3 DNA sequence: TGTGCCAGCAGCTCTCTTGGGGCTCAGCCCCAGCATTTT. This encodes CASSSLGAQPQHF. The full variable domain, in which reference TRBV7-9 and TRBJ1-5 provide the parts outside the CDR3, is DTGVSQNPRHKITKRGQNVTFRCDPISEHNRLYWYRQTLGQGPEFLTYFQNEAQLEKSRLLSDRFSAERPKGSFSTLEIQRTEQGDSAMYLCASSSLGAQPQHFGDGTRLSIL.

This chain uses TRBV4-1 with TRBJ2-3; possible D gene TRBD1, 5 bases. CDR1 is MGHRA and CDR2 is YSYEKL in the germline V gene. The CDR3 runs 13 residues. V lost 0 bases to trimming and J lost 5 bases, with 6 bases between them. Written as DNA, the CDR3 is TGCGCCAGCAGCCAAGAAAGGGGAGATACGCAGTATTTT. This encodes CASSQERGDTQYF.

The table lists this clone with a count of one. V is TRBV11-3 and J is TRBJ2-7; D is possibly TRBD1 (5 bases). This CDR3 spans 14 amino acids. Looked up from germline, CDR1 is SGHNT and CDR2 is YENEEA. Trimming shortened V by 1 base and J by 2 bases, and 9 bases separated the two germline ends. The CDR3 is CASSLGGRTYEQYF. The CDR3 region has the DNA TGTGCCAGCAGCTTAGGGGGCAGGACCTACGAGCAGTACTTC.

For the CDR3, the DNA is TGTGCCAGCAGCCTAAGGACAGGGGATAACTACGAGCAGTACTTC. Amino acid sequence: CASSLRTGDNYEQYF. The chain links TRBV7-6 to TRBJ2-7; 9 bases line up with TRBD1. The CDR3 has 15 amino acids. V was clipped by 5 bases and J by 3 bases; unmatched bases: 8. CDR1 is SGHVS and CDR2 is FNYEAQ in the germline V gene.

The chain employs TRBV7-2 and TRBJ2-1; 7 bases are a match to TRBD2. The CDR3 loop spans 14 amino acids. CDR1 and CDR2 from the germline V gene are SGHTA and FQGNSA. With V trimmed by 1 base and J by 6 bases, 3 bases remained unmatched. CDR3 amino acids: CASSLESGVNEQFF. The CDR3 DNA reads TGTGCCAGCAGCTTAGAGAGCGGGGTCAATGAGCAGTTCTTC.

The CDR3 DNA reads as TGTGCCAGCGGAAGACGCAGGGGGGACGCAGATACGCAGTATTTT. It translates to CASGRRRGDADTQYF. The J gene is TRBJ2-3, the V gene TRBV7-9; tentative D call: TRBD1 (7 bases). There are 15 residues in the CDR3. Per the germline V gene, CDR1 is SEHNR and CDR2 is FQNEAQ (reference sequence). Trimming took 8 bases from V and 4 from J, leaving 19 bases between them.

The CDR3 coding sequence is TGTGCCAGCAGTTACGTTGTTACTAGCGGGAGGGAGCAGTTCTTC. Translation: CASSYVVTSGREQFF. The chain uses TRBV6-5 and TRBJ2-1; 12 nucleotides match TRBD2. The CDR3 has 15 amino acids. With V trimmed by 2 bases and J by 10 bases, 6 bases remained unmatched. Germline lookup yields CDR1 MNHEY and CDR2 SVGAGI.